These 15 T cell receptor beta chains originate from one sample sequenced in a study of blood T cell repertoires in COVID-19. Assay used: immunoSEQ multiplex PCR; TCRdb lists only in-frame clones, some missing. The table lists more than 400,000 clones, around 90% of them singletons. The sequenced material came from PBMCs or T cells enriched from blood (not recorded which). The receptor source for this set is a man between 18 and 35 years old who had recovered from COVID-19.

V is TRBV13 and J is TRBJ1-5; TRBD1 aligns across 9 bases. Unmatched junction bases numbered 7, after V lost 0 bases and J lost 7 bases. Germline V CDR1 and CDR2: PRHDT, FYEKMQ (reference sequence). The CDR3 has 16 amino acids. In DNA, the CDR3 is TGTGCCAGCAGCTTAGGACAGGGGGCGCGAGGGCAGCCCCAGCATTTT. Residues: CASSLGQGARGQPQHF. The full variable domain, in which reference TRBV13 and TRBJ1-5 provide the parts outside the CDR3, is AAGVIQSPRHLIKEKRETATLKCYPIPRHDTVYWYQQGPGQDPQFLISFYEKMQSDKGSIPDRFSAQQFSDYHSELNMSSLELGDSALYFCASSLGQGARGQPQHFGDGTRLSIL.

This clone was seen a handful of times. This rearrangement joins TRBV29-1 to TRBJ1-1; D gene ambiguous. The CDR3 has 14 residues. V lost 2 bases and J 4 bases, leaving 14 bases between the germline ends. CDR1 is SQVTM and CDR2 is ANQGSEA in the germline V gene. The CDR3 spells CSVELGGRGTEAFF. The CDR3 region has the DNA TGCAGCGTTGAACTGGGAGGGCGGGGCACTGAAGCTTTCTTT. Full variable domain (remainder filled in from reference TRBV29-1 and TRBJ1-1): SAVISQKPSRDICQRGTSLTIQCQVDSQVTMMFWYRQQPGQSLTLIATANQGSEATYESGFVIDKFPISRPNLTFSTLTVSNMSPEDSSIYLCSVELGGRGTEAFFGQGTRLTVV.

The chain couples TRBV3-1 (or the pseudogene TRBV3-2) to TRBJ1-3, with a weak D call TRBD1 (6 bases). This CDR3 has 17 residues. Trimming left V 1 base short and J 2 bases short, with 15 bases between. Germline V lookup: CDR1 LGHDT, CDR2 YNNKEL (reference sequence). CDR3 coding DNA: TGTGCCAGCAGCCAAGCCTTACGGGCAGGGGCTGGAAACACCATATATTTT. As protein: CASSQALRAGAGNTIYF.

The chain combines TRBV7-6 with TRBJ1-6; 7 nucleotides line up with TRBD1. V lost 5 bases to trimming and J lost 8 bases; unmatched junction nucleotides: 6. The V gene's germline CDR1 is SGHVS and CDR2 FNYEAQ. The CDR3 runs to 14 residues. CDR3 region: CASSPTGSDSPLHF. The CDR3 DNA sequence: TGTGCCAGCAGCCCGACAGGGTCGGATTCACCCCTCCACTTT.

The chain recombines TRBV2 with TRBJ1-2; TRBD1 might be the D (5 bases). From germline, CDR1 is SNHLY and CDR2 FYNNEI. This CDR3 region has 13 residues. The V end lost 4 bases, the J end lost 7 bases, and 13 bases lay between the germline ends. The CDR3 DNA is TGTGCCAGCAGTGGCTTGGGGCCCACTGGCTACACCTTC. Translation: CASSGLGPTGYTF.

This sequence joins TRBV9 and TRBJ2-7; weak D call: TRBD2 (6 bases). Germline V gene lookup returns CDR1 SGDLS and CDR2 YYNGEE. V was cut by 0 bases and J by 3 bases, with 10 bases left in between. The CDR3 totals 14 residues. The CDR3 region is CASSVVSTSYEQYF. The CDR3 DNA reads TGTGCCAGCAGCGTAGTTTCGACTAGCTACGAGCAGTACTTC.

The chain joins TRBV18 to TRBJ1-6; D is ambiguous. Trimming removed 8 bases at V and 7 bases at J, with 9 bases between. This CDR3 is 12 amino acids long. Per the germline V gene, CDR1 is KGHSH and CDR2 is LQKENI. The CDR3 DNA reads TGTGCCAGCACACGTCCGAATTCACCCCTCCACTTT. It encodes CASTRPNSPLHF.

This chain uses TRBV28 with TRBJ2-7; 7 positions agree with TRBD1. In germline, CDR1 is MDHEN, CDR2 SYDVKM. The CDR3 loop spans 11 amino acids. J lost 9 bases, V lost 5 bases, and 4 bases had no gene match. CDR3: CASSGDSGQYF. For the CDR3, the DNA is TGTGCCAGCAGTGGGGACAGCGGGCAGTACTTC.

V and J are TRBV5-1 and TRBJ2-5; 12 nucleotides agree with TRBD2. The CDR3 is 15 residues long. The V segment lost 4 bases and the J segment 5 bases; nucleotides outside the gene matches: 6. Per germline, CDR1 SGHRS and CDR2 YFSETQ. CDR3 in amino acids: CASSETSGGGETQYF. CDR3 nucleotides: TGCGCCAGCAGCGAGACTAGCGGGGGTGGTGAGACCCAGTACTTC. The whole variable domain, remainder taken from reference TRBV5-1 and TRBJ2-5, is KAGVTQTPRYLIKTRGQQVTLSCSPISGHRSVSWYQQTPGQGLQFLFEYFSETQRNKGNFPGRFSGRQFSNSRSEMNVSTLELGDSALYLCASSETSGGGETQYFGPGTRLLVL.

The rearrangement uses TRBV7-3 and TRBJ1-6; D unresolved. This CDR3 spans 15 amino acids. Germline V gives CDR1 SGHTA, CDR2 FQGTGA. Trimming stripped 6 bases from V and 1 base from J, with 10 bases between. The CDR3 DNA reads TGTGCCAGCAGGTCAGAGAGGTCCTATAATTCACCCCTCCACTTT. Protein product: CASRSERSYNSPLHF.

V and J are TRBV25-1 and TRBJ2-2, with 7 nucleotides matching TRBD1. The germline gives CDR1 MGHDK, CDR2 SYGVNS. The junction had 5 bases not matched to a gene; V was cut back by 4 bases and J by 6 bases. The CDR3 contains 14 residues. CDR3: CASSVTGASGELFF. CDR3 DNA sequence: TGTGCCAGCAGTGTAACAGGGGCCTCCGGGGAGCTGTTTTTT. Looking up the rest from reference TRBV25-1 and TRBJ2-2 gives the full variable domain: EADIYQTPRYLVIGTGKKITLECSQTMGHDKMYWYQQDPGMELHLIHYSYGVNSTEKGDLSSESTVSRIRTEHFPLTLESARPSHTSQYLCASSVTGASGELFFGEGSRLTVL.

The J gene is TRBJ1-2, the V gene TRBV6-1; 10 bases map to TRBD1. Germline values: CDR1 MNHNS, CDR2 SASEGT. The CDR3 is 16 residues long. J lost 1 base, V lost 3 bases, and 5 bases had no gene match. CDR3 amino acids: CASSDGTGANNYGYTF. The DNA of the CDR3 is TGTGCCAGCAGTGATGGGACAGGGGCCAATAACTATGGCTACACCTTC.

The chain has TRBV19 and TRBJ1-1; D not resolved. V shed 3 bases and J shed 0 bases, with 11 bases lying between them. Germline values: CDR1 LNHDA, CDR2 SQIVND (reference sequence). This CDR3 is 15 amino acids long. The CDR3 loop reads CASSMFMQMNTEAFF. Written as DNA, the CDR3 is TGTGCCAGTAGTATGTTTATGCAGATGAACACTGAAGCTTTCTTT.

The chain links TRBV7-3 to TRBJ2-7; D unclear. V dropped 5 bases and J dropped 0 bases, with 11 bases sitting between them. CDR1 is SGHTA and CDR2 is FQGTGA in the germline V gene. The CDR3 totals 14 residues. The CDR3 sequence: CASSGSLGSYEQYF. CDR3 sequence (DNA): TGTGCCAGCAGCGGGTCCCTAGGCTCCTACGAGCAGTACTTC.

In its sample, this clone was seen a few times. The V call is TRBV29-1, the J call TRBJ1-1; tentative D call: TRBD1 (6 bases). This CDR3 comprises 12 residues. Trimming stripped 2 bases from V and 9 bases from J, with 13 bases between. CDR1 and CDR2 from the germline V gene are SQVTM and ANQGSEA. DNA of the CDR3: TGCAGCGTTGAAAGTCCAGGGGAGAAAGCTTTCTTT. Its translation is CSVESPGEKAFF.